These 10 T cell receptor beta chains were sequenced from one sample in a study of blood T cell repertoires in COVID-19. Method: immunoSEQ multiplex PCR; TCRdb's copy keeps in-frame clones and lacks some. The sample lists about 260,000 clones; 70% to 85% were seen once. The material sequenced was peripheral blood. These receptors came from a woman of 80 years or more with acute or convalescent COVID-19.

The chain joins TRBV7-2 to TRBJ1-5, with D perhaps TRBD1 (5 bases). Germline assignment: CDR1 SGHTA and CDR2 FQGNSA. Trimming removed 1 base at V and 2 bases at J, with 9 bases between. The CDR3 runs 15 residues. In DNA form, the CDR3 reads TGTGCCAGCAGCTTAGGGGGGGGAGGCAATCAGCCCCAGCATTTT. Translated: CASSLGGGGNQPQHF.

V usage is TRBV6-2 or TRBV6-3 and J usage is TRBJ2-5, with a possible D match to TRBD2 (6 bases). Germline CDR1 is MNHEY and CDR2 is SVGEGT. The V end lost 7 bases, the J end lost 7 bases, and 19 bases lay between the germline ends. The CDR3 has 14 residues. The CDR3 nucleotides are TGTGCCAGCACCCCCGCCGGGGGATTTGGGACCCAGTACTTC. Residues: CASTPAGGFGTQYF.

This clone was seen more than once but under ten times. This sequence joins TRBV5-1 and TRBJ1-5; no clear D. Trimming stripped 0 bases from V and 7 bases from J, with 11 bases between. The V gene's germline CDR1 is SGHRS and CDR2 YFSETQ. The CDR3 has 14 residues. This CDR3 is CASSLEGERQPQHF. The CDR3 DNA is TGCGCCAGCAGCTTGGAGGGTGAGCGGCAGCCCCAGCATTTT. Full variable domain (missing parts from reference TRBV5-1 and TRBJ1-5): KAGVTQTPRYLIKTRGQQVTLSCSPISGHRSVSWYQQTPGQGLQFLFEYFSETQRNKGNFPGRFSGRQFSNSRSEMNVSTLELGDSALYLCASSLEGERQPQHFGDGTRLSIL.

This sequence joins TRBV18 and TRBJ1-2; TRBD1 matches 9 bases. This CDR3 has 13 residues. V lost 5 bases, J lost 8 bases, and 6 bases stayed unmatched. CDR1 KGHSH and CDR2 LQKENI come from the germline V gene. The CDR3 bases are TGTGCCAGCTCATCACAGGGGGCACAAGGCTACACCTTC. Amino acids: CASSSQGAQGYTF.

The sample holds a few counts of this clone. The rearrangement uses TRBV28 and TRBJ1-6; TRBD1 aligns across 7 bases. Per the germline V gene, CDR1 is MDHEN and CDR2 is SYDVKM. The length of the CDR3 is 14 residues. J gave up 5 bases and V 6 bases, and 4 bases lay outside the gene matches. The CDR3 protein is CASRPGQNNSPLHF. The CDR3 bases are TGTGCCAGCAGACCGGGACAGAATAATTCACCCCTCCACTTT.

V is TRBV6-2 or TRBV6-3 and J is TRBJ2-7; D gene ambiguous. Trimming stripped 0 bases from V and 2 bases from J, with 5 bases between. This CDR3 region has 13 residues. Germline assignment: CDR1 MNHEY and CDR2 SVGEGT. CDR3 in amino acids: CASSYSRTYEQYF. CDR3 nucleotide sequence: TGTGCCAGCAGTTACTCGAGGACCTACGAGCAGTACTTC.

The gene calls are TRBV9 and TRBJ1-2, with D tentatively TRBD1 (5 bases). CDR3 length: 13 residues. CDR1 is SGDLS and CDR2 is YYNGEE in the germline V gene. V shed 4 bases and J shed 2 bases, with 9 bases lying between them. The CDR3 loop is CASSPSGNYGYTF. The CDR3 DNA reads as TGTGCCAGCAGCCCGTCAGGGAACTATGGCTACACCTTC.

The DNA for the CDR3 is TGTGCCAGCAGCTTTCAAGCGAGCACAGATACGCAGTATTTT. Translating gives CASSFQASTDTQYF. V is TRBV7-9 and J is TRBJ2-3; D remains unclear. The ends were cut back, 3 bases at V and 0 bases at J, with 7 bases in the middle. The CDR3 sequence is 14 residues long. Per the germline V gene, CDR1 is SEHNR and CDR2 is FQNEAQ (reference sequence).

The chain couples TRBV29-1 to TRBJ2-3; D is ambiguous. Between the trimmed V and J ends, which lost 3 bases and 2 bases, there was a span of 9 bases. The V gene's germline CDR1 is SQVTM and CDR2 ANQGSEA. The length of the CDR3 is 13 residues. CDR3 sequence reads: CSVDPEITDTQYF. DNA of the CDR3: TGCAGCGTTGACCCAGAAATCACAGATACGCAGTATTTT.

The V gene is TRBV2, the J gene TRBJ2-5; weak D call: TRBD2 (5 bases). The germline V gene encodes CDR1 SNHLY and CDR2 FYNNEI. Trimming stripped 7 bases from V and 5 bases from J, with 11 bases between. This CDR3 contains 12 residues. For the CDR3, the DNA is TGTGCCAGCAATCCAACGGGGGAGACCCAGTACTTC. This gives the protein CASNPTGETQYF.